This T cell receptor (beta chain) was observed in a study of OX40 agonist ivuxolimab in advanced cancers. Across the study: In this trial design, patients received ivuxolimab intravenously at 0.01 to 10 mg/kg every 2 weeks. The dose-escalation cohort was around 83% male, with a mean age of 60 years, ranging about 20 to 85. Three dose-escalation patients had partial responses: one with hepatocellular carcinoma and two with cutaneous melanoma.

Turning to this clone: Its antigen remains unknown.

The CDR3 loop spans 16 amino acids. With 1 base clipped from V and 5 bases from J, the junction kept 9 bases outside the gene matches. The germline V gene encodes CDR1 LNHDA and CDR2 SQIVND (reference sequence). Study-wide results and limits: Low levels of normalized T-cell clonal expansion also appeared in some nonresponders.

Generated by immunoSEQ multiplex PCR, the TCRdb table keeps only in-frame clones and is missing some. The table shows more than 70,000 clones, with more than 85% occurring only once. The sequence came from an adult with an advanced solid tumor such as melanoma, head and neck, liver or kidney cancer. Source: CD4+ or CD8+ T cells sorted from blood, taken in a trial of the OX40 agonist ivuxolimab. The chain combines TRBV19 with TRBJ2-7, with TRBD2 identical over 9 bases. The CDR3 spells CASSIGAGGPSDEQYF. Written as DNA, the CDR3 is TGTGCCAGTAGTATAGGGGCGGGAGGGCCTTCCGACGAGCAGTACTTC.